These T cell receptor beta chains were read from a single sample in a study of cytomegalovirus exposure and HLA in healthy donors. Measured with immunoSEQ multiplex PCR; TCRdb has only the in-frame clones, and not every one. The data show some 98,000 clones, about 90% seen once. The specimen was PBMCs. The receptors shown here come from a young man in good health and CMV-seropositive. The CDR3 runs from the conserved cysteine through the conserved F or W.

CDR3: CASSIQGWLDGYTF
J: TRBJ1-2
V: TRBV19

CDR3: CATGRVPNQPQHF
J: TRBJ1-5
V: TRBV6-5

CDR3: CASSQVIPSGGYNEQFF
J: TRBJ2-1
V: TRBV4-2

CDR3: CASSARVLNSPLHF
J: TRBJ1-6
V: TRBV9

CDR3: CASSQDSGPSSEQYF
J: TRBJ2-7
V: TRBV4-3

CDR3: CASSTRTDTEAFF
J: TRBJ1-1
V: TRBV19

CDR3: CASSLQGGNTIYF
J: TRBJ1-3
V: TRBV7-2

CDR3: CASSPYTRSEGLGQFF
J: TRBJ2-1
V: TRBV2

CDR3: CASTNKGLAGSSYEQYF
J: TRBJ2-7
V: TRBV5-6

CDR3: CASTPADRTDTQYF
J: TRBJ2-3
V: TRBV9

CDR3: CASSLGLNVGELFF
J: TRBJ2-2
V: TRBV5-1

CDR3: CASSLGGSSGRREDEQFF
J: TRBJ2-1
V: TRBV5-8

CDR3: CASSEPRGGRFEKLFF
J: TRBJ1-4
V: TRBV27

CDR3: CASSRTGGNNSPLHF
J: TRBJ1-6
V: TRBV6-1

CDR3: CASSKDSPNQPQHF
J: TRBJ1-5
V: TRBV27

CDR3: CASSLGGQGKQPQHF
J: TRBJ1-5
V: TRBV7-9

CDR3: CASSQEFLGDGTQYF
J: TRBJ2-5
V: TRBV4-3

CDR3: CASSPYGGRAWEQYF
J: TRBJ2-7
V: TRBV14

CDR3: CASSFTPPSSGSYEQYF
J: TRBJ2-7
V: TRBV5-1

CDR3: CASSLVAGAYEQYF
J: TRBJ2-7
V: TRBV7-9

CDR3: CASSELPLASNEQFF
J: TRBJ2-1
V: TRBV6-1

CDR3: CASSRTSGGFNEQFF
J: TRBJ2-1
V: TRBV10-2

CDR3: CASSPTQGFPYEQYF
J: TRBJ2-7
V: TRBV27

CDR3: CASSERTSPSEQFF
J: TRBJ2-1
V: TRBV2

CDR3: CASAENSNQPQHF
J: TRBJ1-5
V: TRBV5-1

CDR3: CASSGGLAGGETQYF
J: TRBJ2-5
V: TRBV5-1

CDR3: CASSYSSTERGYGYTF
J: TRBJ1-2
V: TRBV6-5

CDR3: CASSLAAGLAGRETQYF
J: TRBJ2-5
V: TRBV5-4

CDR3: CASSRSAGTSGETQYF
J: TRBJ2-5
V: TRBV5-4

CDR3: CASSQDEERETQYF
J: TRBJ2-5
V: TRBV4-1

CDR3: CASSYPTGGRNIQYF
J: TRBJ2-4
V: TRBV11-3

CDR3: CASSQALEVGIKDTQYF
J: TRBJ2-3
V: TRBV4-2

CDR3: CASRVTSGPPYEQYF
J: TRBJ2-7
V: TRBV6-5

CDR3: CASSPLGLGEKLFF
J: TRBJ1-4
V: TRBV5-1

CDR3: CASSFQGQGIYEQYF
J: TRBJ2-7
V: TRBV6-5

CDR3: CASSPGRESGNTIYF
J: TRBJ1-3
V: TRBV18

CDR3: CASSLSQVLGNTIYF
J: TRBJ1-3
V: TRBV7-9

CDR3: CASSLTGASTDTQYF
J: TRBJ2-3
V: TRBV11-3

CDR3: CSVRTGGVSYEQYF
J: TRBJ2-7
V: TRBV29-1

CDR3: CASSDRKGAQPQHF
J: TRBJ1-5
V: TRBV2

CDR3: CASSSGVNTEAFF
J: TRBJ1-1
V: TRBV11-1

CDR3: CASSVVARTSGDYNEQFF
J: TRBJ2-1
V: TRBV9

CDR3: CASSLDSGSSYEQYF
J: TRBJ2-7
V: TRBV5-1

CDR3: CASSLFAGNTIYF
J: TRBJ1-3
V: TRBV7-2

CDR3: CASSSNGVWGLSNTGELFF
J: TRBJ2-2
V: TRBV7-6

CDR3: CASSEWTGDSYEQYF
J: TRBJ2-7
V: TRBV2

CDR3: CASSQDSTDRGDYSNQPQHF
J: TRBJ1-5
V: TRBV4-1

CDR3: CASSGRGGNYGYTF
J: TRBJ1-2
V: TRBV9

CDR3: CASSYFLQGNTEAFF
J: TRBJ1-1
V: TRBV6-6

CDR3: CASSYVRGHEQYF
J: TRBJ2-7
V: TRBV6-5

CDR3: CASRSPGTGGPKLFF
J: TRBJ1-4
V: TRBV28

CDR3: CASSDKEGGGYNEQFF
J: TRBJ2-1
V: TRBV9